Listed here is a single T cell receptor (beta chain). No antigen is known for it. The data belong to a study of shared clonotypes between healthy human individuals. General study findings and limits: The study found lower generation probabilities in non-shared clonotypes than in those shared by all four donors.

V shed 6 bases and J shed 2 bases, with 9 bases lying between them. Germline CDR1 reads LNHDA; CDR2 reads SQIVND (reference sequence). The CDR3 totals 13 residues. Naive CD8 populations comprised CD45RO-negative cells positively selected for CCR7, excluding terminally differentiated effector memory CD45RA+ cells. Clones were read by immunoSEQ multiplex PCR, and TCRdb kept only the in-frame ones, dropping some. Found here are fewer than 1 million clones, about 96% of them singletons; the top ten hold under 0.3%. Source material: naive CD8+ T cells sorted from blood. This TCR was sampled from a man aged 30 to 39 in good health. This chain joins TRBV19 and TRBJ2-3; the D is unclear. The CDR3 DNA reads as TGTGCCAGTAGCTTACTCTCCACAGATACGCAGTATTTT. Protein product: CASSLLSTDTQYF.